This TCR beta chain is from a study of blood T cell repertoires in COVID-19. Study-level background: Some COVID-19 samples were acute and others convalescent; all came from the United States, Italy and Spain.

The CDR3 contains 16 residues. The trim removed 3 bases at V and 4 bases at J, leaving 8 bases unmatched. Germline CDR1 SGDLS, CDR2 YYNGEE. Authors' methods: From reference gene primer amplification, estimates of nucleated cell counts were derived. Measured with immunoSEQ multiplex PCR; TCRdb has only the in-frame clones, and not every one. D and trimming were read from the DNA, whereas the V and J calls and clone size are those reported in that table. The sample records 150,000 to 200,000 clones, approximately 80% being singletons. Membership in each cohort depended on participant-reported clinical history. The study recruited exposed participants who had met a COVID-19 case within 2 weeks before entry.

The chain joins TRBV9 to TRBJ2-2; 8 positions match TRBD1. The sequence was collected from a man in his 70s who had been exposed to COVID-19. What was sequenced was PBMCs or T cells enriched from blood (not recorded which). The CDR3 sequence: CASSGGQDFRTGELFF. As DNA, the CDR3 is TGTGCCAGCAGCGGGGGACAGGACTTTCGCACCGGGGAGCTGTTTTTT.